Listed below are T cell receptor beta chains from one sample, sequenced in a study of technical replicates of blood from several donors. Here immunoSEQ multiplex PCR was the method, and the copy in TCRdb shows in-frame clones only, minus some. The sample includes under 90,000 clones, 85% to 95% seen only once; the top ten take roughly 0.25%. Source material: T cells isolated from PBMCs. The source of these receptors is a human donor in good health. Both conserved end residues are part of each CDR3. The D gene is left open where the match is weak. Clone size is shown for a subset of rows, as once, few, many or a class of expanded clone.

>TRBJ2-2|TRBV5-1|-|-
TGCGCCAGCAGCTCGAGCGGCGGGACAGCCATAAAAACCGGGGAGCTGTTTTTT
CASSSSGGTAIKTGELFF
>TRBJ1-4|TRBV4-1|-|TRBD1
TGCGCCAGCAGCCAGACAGGGGGCACTAATGAAAAACTGTTTTTT
CASSQTGGTNEKLFF
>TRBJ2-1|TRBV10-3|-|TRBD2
TGTGCCATCAGTGACCCCAGACTAGCGGGGGCTTACAATGAGCAGTTCTTC
CAISDPRLAGAYNEQFF
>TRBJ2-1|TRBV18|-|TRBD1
TGTGCCAGCTCACCAGGGGGACAGGGCCACGAGCAGTTCTTC
CASSPGGQGHEQFF
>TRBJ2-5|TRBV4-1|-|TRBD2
TGCGCCAGCAGCCCGGGACTAGCGGCCGAAGAGACCCAGTACTTC
CASSPGLAAEETQYF
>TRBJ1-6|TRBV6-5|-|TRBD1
TGTGCCAGCAACAGGGGAAGAAGAAATTCACCCCTCCACTTT
CASNRGRRNSPLHF
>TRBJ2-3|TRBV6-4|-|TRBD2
TGTGCCAGCAGTGAAGGCGGGAGGGCCACAGATACGCAGTATTTT
CASSEGGRATDTQYF
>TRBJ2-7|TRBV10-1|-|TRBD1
TGCGCCAGCAGTAGGGCCGGGACAGCACAAGAAGTGCAGTACTTC
CASSRAGTAQEVQYF
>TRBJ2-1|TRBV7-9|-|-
TGTGCCAGCAGCTTAGGCGTCGGGCAGTTCTTC
CASSLGVGQFF
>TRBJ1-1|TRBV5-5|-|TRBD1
TGTGCCAGCAGCTTGTGGGACAGTGAAGCTTTCTTT
CASSLWDSEAFF
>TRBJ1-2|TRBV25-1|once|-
TGTGCCAGCAGTGAATCGGACAGAGCGAACTATGGCTACACCTTC
CASSESDRANYGYTF
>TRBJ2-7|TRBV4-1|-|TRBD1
TGCGCCAGCAGCCAGGTTACAGGGGGCTACGAGCAGTACTTC
CASSQVTGGYEQYF
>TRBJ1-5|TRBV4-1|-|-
TGCGCCAGCAGCCAAGACCTGGGGCAGGCGAATCAGCCCCAGCATTTT
CASSQDLGQANQPQHF
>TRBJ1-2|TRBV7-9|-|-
TGTGCCAGCAGCGCAGCACAGGAGGGCTATGGCTACACCTTC
CASSAAQEGYGYTF
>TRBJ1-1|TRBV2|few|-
TGTGCCAGCAGTGAAGCTAGCAGGGCCCTTGAAGCTTTCTTT
CASSEASRALEAFF
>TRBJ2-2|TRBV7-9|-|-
TGTGCCAGCAGCTTAGTCCCCCTGGCGGCGACGAACACCGGGGAGCTGTTTTTT
CASSLVPLAATNTGELFF
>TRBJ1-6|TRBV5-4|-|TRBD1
TGTGCCAGCAGCATGCGACAGGGATACCTGAGCTCCTATAATTCACCCCTCCACTTT
CASSMRQGYLSSYNSPLHF
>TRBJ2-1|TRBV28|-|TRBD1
TGTGCCAGCACAGAGACAGGGAGCGCCTACAATGAGCAGTTCTTC
CASTETGSAYNEQFF
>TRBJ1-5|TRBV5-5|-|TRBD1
TGTGCCAGCAGCTTGTCGGGACAGGGTGGCAATCAGCCCCAGCATTTT
CASSLSGQGGNQPQHF
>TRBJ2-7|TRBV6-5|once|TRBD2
TGTGCCAGCAGTTACTCGGGGTTGCGGGAGCGCAACGAGCAGTACTTC
CASSYSGLRERNEQYF
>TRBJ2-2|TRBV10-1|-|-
TGCGCCAGCAGTGAGGGTACCGGGGATTGGCACGGGGAGCTGTTTTTT
CASSEGTGDWHGELFF
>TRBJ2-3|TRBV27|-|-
TGTGCCAGCAGTTTAACTAAGTATACGCAGTATTTT
CASSLTKYTQYF
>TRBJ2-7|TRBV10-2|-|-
TGCGCCAGCAGTGATGACAGCTCCTACGAGCAGTACTTC
CASSDDSSYEQYF
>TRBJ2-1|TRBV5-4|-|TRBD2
TGTGCCAGCAGCTTACCGGGACTAGCGGGCAGTATGAATGAGCAGTTCTTC
CASSLPGLAGSMNEQFF
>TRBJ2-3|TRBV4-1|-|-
TGCGCCAGCAGCAGTTTTAGCCAAAGCACAGATACGCAGTATTTT
CASSSFSQSTDTQYF
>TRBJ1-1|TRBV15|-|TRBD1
TGTGCCACCAGCTTGACAGGGAATGTCCCTGAAGCTTTCTTT
CATSLTGNVPEAFF
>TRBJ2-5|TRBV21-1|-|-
TGTGCCAGCAGCAAAGGGACAGAAGAGACCCAGTACTTC
CASSKGTEETQYF
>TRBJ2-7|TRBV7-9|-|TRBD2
TGTGCCAGCAGCTTGGGACTAGCGGGGGGCTGGGACGAGCAGTACTTC
CASSLGLAGGWDEQYF
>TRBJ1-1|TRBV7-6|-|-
TGTGCCAGCAGCTTAAAGTGGAACGCGGCCGCTTTCTTT
CASSLKWNAAAFF